The source of this T cell receptor beta chain is a study of CD4 and CD8 cells across lung adenocarcinoma regions. CDR3 length: 13 amino acids. Trimming removed 6 bases from V and 2 bases from J, with 10 bases in between. In germline, CDR1 is MNHNS, CDR2 SASEGT. TCRdb reprocessed the PCR reads with MiXCR, giving one entry per CDR3 protein. The table lists about 19,000 distinct CDR3 sequences, 50% of them singletons, with approximately 31% in the top ten. Localized lung adenocarcinoma, a non-small cell lung cancer, affected the donors. The sequenced sample consisted of CD8+ T cells from the margin of a lung tumor. The chain is built from TRBV6-1 and TRBJ1-1; D remains ambiguous. This TCR came from a male donor with lung adenocarcinoma. The CD4 and CD8 labels of this study may be unreliable. The DNA for the CDR3 is TGTGCCAGCAGCCCAATAAAAAACACTGAAGCTTTCTTT. Translation gives CASSPIKNTEAFF.